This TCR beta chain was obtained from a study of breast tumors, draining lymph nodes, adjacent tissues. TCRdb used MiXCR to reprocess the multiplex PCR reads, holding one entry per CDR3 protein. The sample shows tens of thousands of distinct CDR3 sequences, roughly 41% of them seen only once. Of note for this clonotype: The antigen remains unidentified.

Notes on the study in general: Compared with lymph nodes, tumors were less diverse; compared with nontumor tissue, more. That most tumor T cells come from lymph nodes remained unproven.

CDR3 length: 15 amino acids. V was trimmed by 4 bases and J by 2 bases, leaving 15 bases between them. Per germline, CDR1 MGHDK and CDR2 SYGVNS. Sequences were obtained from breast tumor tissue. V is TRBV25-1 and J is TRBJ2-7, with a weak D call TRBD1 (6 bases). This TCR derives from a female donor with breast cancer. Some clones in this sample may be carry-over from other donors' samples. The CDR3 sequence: CASSVRGERTYEQYF. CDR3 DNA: TGTGCCAGCAGTGTCAGGGGAGAGAGGACCTACGAGCAGTACTTC.